The clone carrying this T cell receptor beta chain was seen a few times. Its antigen is still unknown. J was trimmed by 1 base and V by 4 bases; bases with no gene match: 5. CDR1 and CDR2 from the germline V gene are MDHEN and SYDVKM. The length of the CDR3 is 15 residues. This sample was included in a study of T cells after yellow fever vaccination. Whole-study context: Any fraction with a low cell number was prepared using SMART-Seq v4 Ultra Low Input. Study results and limitations: A secondary response was less intense yet reached its peak sooner, at day 5 versus 15. Researchers noted that a small share of clonotypes showed up in both CD4 and CD8 compartments.

For TCR, cDNA came from 5'RACE template switching, which added a universal primer site and UMIs. In TCRdb, the 5' RACE reads were re-called with MiXCR into one record per CDR3 protein. The sample gives hundreds of thousands of distinct CDR3 sequences, roughly an eighth of which show up once; 15% is in the top ten. Sequencing was performed on PBMCs, taken on the day of the yellow fever booster vaccination. This clonotype was obtained from a man aged 30-40 years who received the YFV17D yellow fever vaccine. The chain couples TRBV28 to TRBJ2-3, with 7 bases lining up with TRBD1. CDR3 coding DNA: TGTGCCAGCAGTTCCCCAGGGGGACGCACAGATACGCAGTATTTT. Translation gives CASSSPGGRTDTQYF. The variable domain in full, completed from reference TRBV28 and TRBJ2-3, reads DVKVTQSSRYLVKRTGEKVFLECVQDMDHENMFWYRQDPGLGLRLIYFSYDVKMKEKGDIPEGYSVSREKKERFSLILESASTNQTSMYLCASSSPGGRTDTQYFGPGTRLTVL.